This record looks at one TCR beta chain sequence and its context. It has no known antigen specificity. Base qualities are not provided; no much larger clone lies one nucleotide away. This entry comes from a study of blood T cell repertoires in COVID-19 (dated by TCRdb to 2019 to 2021). The study in broad terms: Samples covering the acute and convalescent phases of COVID-19 were provided by collaborators in the United States, Italy and Spain. The material from the prospective study consisted of cDNA or gDNA derived from T cells, B-cell-depleted T cells, or PBMCs. The dataset comprised deeply sampled blood TCRbeta repertoires from subjects exposed to, actively infected with, or recovered from COVID-19. The repertoires were released in a freely available public database intended as a resource for research on the immune response to SARS-CoV-2. The samples were drawn from the first 160 participants of the ongoing ImmuneRACE study and from 950 to 1,500 subjects provided by 6 global collaborators. Nearly every sample came with metadata listing a de-identified subject ID, COVID-19 status, age in years and sex. Where HLA class I and class II types were available, the types were taken from metadata supplied by the sample provider, not from assay-based typing. The investigation overall reported the following: How much clinical and demographic metadata was included differed by source and by participant, and the metadata was provided uncurated.

The immunoSEQ Assay, a bias-controlled multiplex PCR, was used to amplify TCRbeta CDR3 regions from genomic DNA. On the authors' methods: The number of nucleated cells in each sample was estimated from the amplification of reference gene primers within the assay. To quantify the absolute abundance of each unique TCRbeta CDR3 rearrangement, sequence reads were collapsed and filtered. Productive Simpson clonality was computed per sample as the square root of Simpson's diversity index over productive rearrangements. TCRdb retrieved this table from immuneACCESS and kept in-frame rearrangements only. Not all clones are present; in checked studies, unresolved V genes account for under half, and no reason is known for the remainder. V and J calls and clone size come straight from that table; D and trimming were deduced from the DNA. The sample table records 35,000 to 50,000 clones; roughly nine tenths of these occur just once. The top ten constitute roughly a tenth of the sample.

Whole blood was collected in K2EDTA tubes by collaborating institutions according to the institutions' own protocols. For TCRbeta analysis, collaborators shipped samples in one of three forms: frozen whole blood, isolated PBMCs, or DNA extracted from either of those sample types. Deletion took 3 bases off V and 4 bases off J, with a span of 9 bases between the germline ends. The CDR3 spans 13 residues, from the cysteine through the phenylalanine. This entry keeps only the CDR3 DNA: 39 bases, framed from base 1. The germline V gene (reference sequence) supplies CDR1 DFQATT and CDR2 SNEGSKA. The receptor was isolated from a woman of 80 years or more with active COVID-19. Material for sequencing was peripheral blood. Recombination connected TRBV20-1 to TRBJ1-4; TRBD1 might be the D gene, on 6 matching bases. The CDR3 is CSASGGLNEKLFF. The sequenced DNA: TGCAGTGCTAGTGGGGGGCTTAATGAAAAACTGTTTTTT.